This paragraph covers one T cell receptor (beta chain) sequence. This CDR3 is also generated by other DNA sequences in the sample. Germline V gives CDR1 KGHSH, CDR2 LQKENI. The CDR3 length is 13 residues. With V trimmed by 4 bases and J by 4 bases, 0 bases remained unmatched. This specimen belongs to a study of control samples from healthy donors and cancer patients. Libraries were prepared by immunoSEQ multiplex PCR; TCRdb keeps only in-frame clonotypes and omits some of them. The sample has around 190,000 clones, roughly 92% seen once. Sequenced: blood. This sequence joins TRBV18 and TRBJ1-5; 8 nucleotides align to TRBD1. This TCR came from a man aged 25-40 years in good health. For the CDR3, the DNA is TGTGCCAGCTCACGACAGGGGAATCAGCCCCAGCATTTT. Protein sequence: CASSRQGNQPQHF.